This record covers a single T cell receptor beta chain. Its antigen remains unknown. These data originate in a study of graft-versus-host responses after intestinal transplantation. V trimming: 6 bases; J trimming: 4 bases; junction bases outside the gene matches: 8. CDR1 and CDR2 from the germline V gene are MDHEN and SYDVKM. This CDR3 comprises 15 residues. Produced via immunoSEQ multiplex PCR; TCRdb's table is partial and in-frame only. This sample has about 90,000 clones, with around 86% found just once. The chain carries TRBV28 and TRBJ1-3; 8 bases are shared with TRBD1. The sequencing here drew on unstimulated CD8+ T cells sorted from spleen or lymph node cells, taken before intestinal transplant. The clonotype originates from a human donor who received an intestinal transplant. The CDR3 loop is CASRIGQGEGNTIYF. The CDR3 DNA reads as TGTGCCAGCAGGATAGGACAGGGAGAAGGAAACACCATATATTTT.